This T cell receptor beta chain stems from a study of T cells in Graves' hyperthyroidism and ophthalmopathy. General observations from the study: Researchers report that a 13 V-J model separated ophthalmopathy from stable hyperthyroidism.

In this sample, this clonotype turned up many times. Its specificity is unknown. Amplification yielded TCR beta CDR3 regions, with RNA transcripts as the source. HTBI primers were the set used in a first-round RT-PCR of the TCR CDR3. TCRdb called the multiplex PCR reads again in MiXCR, with one record for every CDR3 protein. The sample shows around 300,000 distinct CDR3 sequences, roughly 14% of them seen only once. CDR1 and CDR2 (germline): SEHNR, FQNEAQ (reference sequence). The ends were cut back, 2 bases at V and 5 bases at J, with 6 bases in the middle. This CDR3 contains 12 residues. Across 18 months, stable Graves' hyperthyroidism was marked by no progression to ophthalmopathy. Uncontrolled infection, other autoimmune disease, pregnancy or lactation barred patients from enrollment. Out of 10 ml of fresh peripheral blood came the PBMCs.

The specimen sequenced was blood. The clonotype comes from a woman in her thirties with Graves' hyperthyroidism. V usage is TRBV7-9 and J usage is TRBJ1-2; unclear D gene. CDR3: CASSLPPYGYTF. The CDR3 DNA is TGTGCCAGCAGCTTACCCCCTTATGGCTACACCTTC.